This T cell receptor beta chain was profiled in a study of blood T cells in healthy people across ages. CDR3 length equals 18 residues. Germline V gives CDR1 MNHNS, CDR2 SASEGT. V shed 7 bases, J shed 13 bases, and the junction held 25 bases outside the gene matches. As for this clonotype: Antigen specificity is unknown.

The study drew donors from healthy Caucasian individuals in Russia aged roughly 6 to 90. Overall study results and limits: Strongly correlated with naive T cell percentage was TCR beta diversity. When set beside aged donors, long-lived donors presented more naive CD4+ cells and higher diversity.

Using a J-beta primer mix together with a sample-barcoded 5' primer, a second PCR was run for about 6 to 12 cycles. MiXCR was run by TCRdb on the 5' RACE reads, yielding one entry per CDR3 protein. The sample yields about 900,000 distinct CDR3 sequences, roughly 50% seen once. Sequencing was performed on blood. This sequence was found in a man between 25 and 39 years old in good health. The chain couples TRBV6-1 to TRBJ1-6, with 7 bases matching TRBD1. CDR3 coding DNA: TGTGCCAGCATCCTCTCCGGGAACAGGGGATTTTTCAAAGGGCCCCTCCACTTT. Translating it yields CASILSGNRGFFKGPLHF.